Presented here are 18 T cell receptor beta chains from one specimen sequenced in a study of T cell responses to AZD1222 COVID-19 vaccine. Here immunoSEQ multiplex PCR was the method, and the copy in TCRdb shows in-frame clones only, minus some. The repertoire holds some 140,000 clones, with 92% as singletons. The starting material was peripheral blood, obtained on day 0 of AZD1222 vaccination. These receptors were collected from an adult in good health.

The V gene is TRBV29-1, the J gene TRBJ1-4, with a weak D call TRBD1 (6 bases). The CDR3 has 13 residues. V was trimmed by 1 base and J by 8 bases, leaving 11 bases between them. Germline CDR1 SQVTM, CDR2 ANQGSEA. The CDR3 DNA sequence: TGCAGCGTTGAAGTGGGGGCCCGGGAAAAACTGTTTTTT. Translating it yields CSVEVGAREKLFF.

This clone showed up just once. The chain combines TRBV19 with TRBJ1-6; 10 nucleotides match TRBD1. The CDR3 is made up of 14 amino acids. The V segment lost 6 bases and the J segment 10 bases; nucleotides outside the gene matches: 6. CDR1 is LNHDA, CDR2 SQIVND, per germline (reference sequence). CDR3: CASSFGTGESPLHF. The CDR3 DNA is TGTGCCAGTAGCTTCGGGACAGGGGAGTCACCCCTCCACTTT.

This chain links TRBV9 with TRBJ2-3, with TRBD2 matching over 8 bases. The V gene end was trimmed by 0 bases and the J gene end by 8 bases; junction bases not matched to a gene: 14. Germline V gives CDR1 SGDLS, CDR2 YYNGEE. The length of the CDR3 is 17 residues. CDR3: CASSVALASGPGGTQYF. The CDR3 DNA reads as TGTGCCAGCAGCGTAGCTCTGGCTAGCGGGCCCGGGGGTACGCAGTATTTT.

This chain links TRBV10-3 with TRBJ2-1, with TRBD2 as a possible D gene (6 bases). V gave up 6 bases and J gave up 7 bases, with 10 bases separating them. The CDR3 sequence is 12 residues long. Germline V lookup: CDR1 ENHRY, CDR2 SYGVKD. Here the CDR3 DNA reads TGTGCCATCAGGGGACTCTCTAATGAGCAGTTCTTC. Translation gives CAIRGLSNEQFF.

The V and J genes are TRBV7-2 and TRBJ2-3; D is perhaps TRBD1 (6 bases). V was shortened by 4 bases and J by 0 bases, with 11 bases between the two germline ends. Germline V CDR1 and CDR2: SGHTA, FQGNSA. This CDR3 has 15 residues. For the CDR3, the DNA is TGTGCCAGCAGCTATGGGGGCGCAAGCACAGATACGCAGTATTTT. Amino acid sequence: CASSYGGASTDTQYF.

This rearrangement joins TRBV5-6 to TRBJ1-4, with 8 bases fitting TRBD1. The germline gives CDR1 SGHDT, CDR2 YYEEEE. Trimming took 4 bases from V and 3 from J; bases not matched to a gene: 2. This CDR3 is 14 amino acids long. CDR3 residues: CASSPTGANEKLFF. Written as DNA, the CDR3 is TGTGCCAGCAGCCCGACAGGGGCTAATGAAAAACTGTTTTTT.

This chain links TRBV6-5 with TRBJ2-1; 9 nucleotides align to TRBD2. In germline, CDR1 is MNHEY, CDR2 SVGAGI. This CDR3 has 14 amino acids. Trimming took 6 bases from V and 5 from J; bases not matched to a gene: 5. CDR3 sequence reads: CASSLGLANNEQFF. The CDR3 DNA sequence: TGTGCCAGCAGCCTCGGACTAGCGAACAATGAGCAGTTCTTC.

CDR3 nucleotide sequence: TGTGCCAGTAGGGCCGCTAGCGGGAGTCTAAATGAGCAGTTCTTC. It specifies CASRAASGSLNEQFF. This sequence joins TRBV19 and TRBJ2-1, with 10 bases lining up with TRBD2. Per the germline V gene, CDR1 is LNHDA and CDR2 is SQIVND (reference sequence). CDR3 length equals 15 residues. The V segment lost 6 bases and the J segment 7 bases; nucleotides outside the gene matches: 9.

The genes are TRBV25-1 and TRBJ1-3; perhaps TRBD1 as D (5 bases). The CDR3 is made up of 15 amino acids. Germline values: CDR1 MGHDK, CDR2 SYGVNS. With 2 bases removed from V and 0 bases from J, the gap between germline ends came to 8 bases. CDR3 protein: CASSERGGSGNTIYF. The CDR3 DNA follows: TGTGCCAGCAGTGAACGCGGGGGCTCTGGAAACACCATATATTTT.

The rearrangement uses TRBV3-1 (or the pseudogene TRBV3-2) and TRBJ1-4; D is possibly TRBD1 (5 bases). Trimming took 1 base from V and 11 from J, leaving 23 bases between them. Germline CDR1 reads LGHDT; CDR2 reads YNNKEL (reference sequence). This CDR3 has 17 residues. For the CDR3, the DNA is TGTGCCAGCAGCCAAGGGGGTGGCCCGGGGCCTAAGGTGAAACTGTTTTTT. Translation: CASSQGGGPGPKVKLFF.

This sequence joins TRBV12-5 and TRBJ1-1, with unresolved D. Germline V gives CDR1 LGHNT, CDR2 FRNRAP. This CDR3 has 13 amino acids. V was shortened by 2 bases and J by 2 bases, with 6 bases between the two germline ends. DNA of the CDR3: TGTGCTAGTGGTTTGACGGCTAACACTGAAGCTTTCTTT. Its translation: CASGLTANTEAFF.

The chain employs TRBV27 and TRBJ2-7, with 9 bases matching TRBD2. The germline V gene has CDR1 MNHEY and CDR2 SMNVEV (reference sequence). The V segment lost 3 bases and the J segment 3 bases; nucleotides outside the gene matches: 6. The CDR3 covers 15 residues. The CDR3 sequence: CASSFRLAVIYEQYF. For the CDR3, the DNA is TGTGCCAGCAGTTTTCGACTAGCGGTGATCTACGAGCAGTACTTC.

V gene TRBV4-1 combines with J gene TRBJ2-1; no clear D. Per the germline V gene, CDR1 is MGHRA and CDR2 is YSYEKL. This CDR3 region has 15 residues. V was cut by 4 bases and J by 3 bases, with 13 bases left in between. The CDR3 loop is CASSPSGIRYNEQFF. The CDR3 coding sequence is TGCGCCAGCAGCCCCAGTGGTATCCGCTACAATGAGCAGTTCTTC.

The chain uses TRBV5-6 and TRBJ2-3; 9 nucleotides match TRBD2. This CDR3 is built from 13 residues. The J segment lost 4 bases and the V segment lost 3 bases, leaving 0 bases of the junction unmatched. CDR1 is SGHDT, CDR2 YYEEEE, per germline. The CDR3 DNA is TGTGCCAGCAGCTGGACTAGCGCAGATACGCAGTATTTT. It specifies CASSWTSADTQYF.

This clone has just a few counts. This chain links TRBV7-2 with TRBJ1-5; D is undetermined. Germline CDR1 reads SGHTA; CDR2 reads FQGNSA. The CDR3 length is 12 residues. Trimming removed 3 bases from V and 5 bases from J, with 5 bases in between. The CDR3 coding sequence is TGTGCCAGCAGCTTCCCCGATCAGCCCCAGCATTTT. It specifies CASSFPDQPQHF.

The chain combines TRBV7-8 with TRBJ2-7, with D possibly TRBD2 on 6 matching bases. Trimming cost V 5 bases and J 3 bases, with 14 bases left between them. Germline V gene lookup returns CDR1 SGHVS and CDR2 FQNEAQ. This CDR3 has 14 residues. In nucleotides, the CDR3 is TGTGCCAGCAGCGGAGGAGGGATGAACTACGAGCAGTACTTC. This translates into CASSGGGMNYEQYF.

The gene calls are TRBV20-1 and TRBJ2-7; maybe TRBD1 (6 bases). V shed 3 bases and J shed 3 bases, with 27 bases lying between them. The CDR3 is 18 amino acids. CDR1 is DFQATT and CDR2 is SNEGSKA in the germline V gene (reference sequence). The CDR3 sequence: CSASPPRGLMLSFYEQYF. The CDR3 nucleotides are TGCAGTGCTAGTCCCCCCAGGGGTCTTATGTTATCATTCTACGAGCAGTACTTC.

This chain joins TRBV3-1 (or the pseudogene TRBV3-2) and TRBJ1-5; D ambiguous. Trimming removed 3 bases at V and 9 bases at J, with 9 bases between. CDR1 and CDR2 from the germline V gene are LGHDT and YNNKEL (reference sequence). The length of the CDR3 is 12 residues. CDR3 coding DNA: TGTGCCAGCAGCCAGGATTTGGGGCCCCAGCATTTT. This sequence encodes CASSQDLGPQHF.